This T cell receptor beta chain was recorded in a study of persistence of HIV-infected CD4 T cells. Broader study findings: Degenerate expanded CDR3beta sequences were enriched among CMV- and Gag-responding cells.

As concerns this clone: What it binds is unknown.

The CDR3 sequence is 16 residues long. Germline values: CDR1 SGHTA, CDR2 FQGNSA. J was trimmed by 5 bases and V by 2 bases; bases with no gene match: 8. This was the immunoSEQ version 4 assay in survey mode. This table comes from immunoSEQ multiplex PCR, and its TCRdb copy is limited to in-frame clones, with some not included. The sample lists approximately 45,000 clones; around 90% were seen once. Cells were stimulated nonspecifically with anti-CD3/anti-CD28 magnetic beads. Sorting selected CD4+ T cells upregulating both CD40 ligand and CD69. Donors were HIV-1-infected adults who began suppressive ART during chronic infection.

The gene calls are TRBV7-2 and TRBJ1-4; 7 bases align to TRBD1. This TCR derives from an adult woman with HIV who was CMV-seropositive. Sequenced material: CD4+ T cells sorted from PBMCs after roughly 20-hour stimulation, taken from a patient who received antiretroviral therapy. CDR3 in amino acids: CASSLRGGQTNEKLFF. CDR3 nucleotides: TGTGCCAGCAGCTTAAGAGGGGGACAGACCAATGAAAAACTGTTTTTT.